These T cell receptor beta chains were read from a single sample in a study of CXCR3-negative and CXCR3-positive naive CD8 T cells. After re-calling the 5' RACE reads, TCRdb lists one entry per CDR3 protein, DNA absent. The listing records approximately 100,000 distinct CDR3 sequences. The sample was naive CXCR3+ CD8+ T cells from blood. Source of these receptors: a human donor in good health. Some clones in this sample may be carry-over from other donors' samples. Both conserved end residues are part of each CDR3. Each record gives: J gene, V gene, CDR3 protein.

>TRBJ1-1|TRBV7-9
CASSSASYTEAFF
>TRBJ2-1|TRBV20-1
CSGAGTGDYNEQFF
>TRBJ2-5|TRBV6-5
CASSKHRVWETQYF
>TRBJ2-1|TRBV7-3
CASSPRAGALNEQFF
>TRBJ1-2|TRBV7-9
CASSPPLEGSYGYTF
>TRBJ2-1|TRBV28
CASSLSRGNEQFF
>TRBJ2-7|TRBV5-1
CASSLRQGALVEQYF
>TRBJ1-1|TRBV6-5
CASSKDRNTEAFF
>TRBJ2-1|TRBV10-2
CASSVTGGEHNEQFF
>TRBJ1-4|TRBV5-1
CASSLSTLTAATNEKLFF
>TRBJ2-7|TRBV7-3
CARGGAAYEQYF
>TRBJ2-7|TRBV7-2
CASSDGPGLTYEQYF
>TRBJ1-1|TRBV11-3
CASSFGYMNTEAFF
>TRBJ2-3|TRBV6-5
CASSYGGSTDTQYF
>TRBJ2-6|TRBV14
CASSQAPRQPGILGANVLTF
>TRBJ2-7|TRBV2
CASSEFLGSYEQYF
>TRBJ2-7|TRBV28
CASSPVAGVVDEQYF
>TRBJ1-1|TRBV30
CAWLGQGEVEAFF
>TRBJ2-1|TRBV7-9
CASSLAVGEQFF